This T cell receptor beta chain is drawn from a study of cytomegalovirus exposure and HLA in healthy donors. Whole-study results and caveats: Donor immune exposure was known only as CMV serostatus. Later on, an analysis tied 15,000 to 20,000 TCR beta sequences to HLA alleles at 0.05 false discovery rate. According to the study, roughly 160 TCR beta chains were cytomegalovirus-associated.

The V gene's germline CDR1 is ENHRY and CDR2 SYGVKD. Trimming removed 10 bases at V and 2 bases at J, with 15 bases between. The CDR3 consists of 13 residues. About this clone itself: What it binds is unknown.

Researchers ran the PCR with 60 Vbeta and 13 Jbeta primers. Some clones are missing from TCRdb's copy, which holds only in-frame ones; the method was immunoSEQ multiplex PCR. The sample lists 90,000 to 150,000 clones; roughly 70% were seen once. This receptor was identified in a woman between 40 and 50 years old in good health and CMV-seropositive. The specimen was PBMCs. This rearrangement joins TRBV10-3 to TRBJ2-7; D possibly corresponds to TRBD1 (6 bases). The CDR3 DNA reads as TGTGCCACGAATCAGGGGCCGACCTACGAGCAGTACTTC. This sequence encodes CATNQGPTYEQYF.